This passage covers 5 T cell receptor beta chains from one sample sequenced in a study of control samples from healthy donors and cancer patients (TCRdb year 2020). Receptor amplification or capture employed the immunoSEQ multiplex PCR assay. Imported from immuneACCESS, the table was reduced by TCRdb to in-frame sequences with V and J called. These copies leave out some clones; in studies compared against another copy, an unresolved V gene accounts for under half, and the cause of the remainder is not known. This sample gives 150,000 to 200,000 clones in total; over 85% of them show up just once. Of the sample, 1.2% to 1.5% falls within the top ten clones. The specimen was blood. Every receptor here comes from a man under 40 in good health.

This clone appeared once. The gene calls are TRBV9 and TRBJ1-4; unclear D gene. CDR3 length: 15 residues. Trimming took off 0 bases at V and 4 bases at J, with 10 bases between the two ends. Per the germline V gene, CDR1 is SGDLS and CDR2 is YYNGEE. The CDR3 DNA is TGTGCCAGCAGCGTAGAGGGCAGGCTTAATGAAAAACTGTTTTTT. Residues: CASSVEGRLNEKLFF.

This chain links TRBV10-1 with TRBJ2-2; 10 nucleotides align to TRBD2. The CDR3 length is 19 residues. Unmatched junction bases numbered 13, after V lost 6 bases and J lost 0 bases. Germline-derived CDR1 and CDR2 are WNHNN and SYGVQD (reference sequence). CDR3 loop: CASSRRASGSRTNTGELFF. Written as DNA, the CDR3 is TGCGCCAGCAGCCGACGGGCTAGCGGGAGTCGTACGAACACCGGGGAGCTGTTTTTT.

In DNA form, the CDR3 reads TGTGCCAGCAGCCTGGGACTAGCGGGGGTCGATACGCAGTATTTT. Translation: CASSLGLAGVDTQYF. The V and J genes are TRBV3-1 (or the pseudogene TRBV3-2) and TRBJ2-3; TRBD2 aligns across 14 bases. The germline gives CDR1 LGHDT, CDR2 YNNKEL (reference sequence). Trimming removed 4 bases from V and 6 bases from J; junction bases left unmatched: 3. The CDR3 totals 15 residues.

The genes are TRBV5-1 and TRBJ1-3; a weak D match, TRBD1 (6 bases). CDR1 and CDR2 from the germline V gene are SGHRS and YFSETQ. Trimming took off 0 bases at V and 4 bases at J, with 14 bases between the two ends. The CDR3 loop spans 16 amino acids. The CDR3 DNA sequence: TGCGCCAGCAGCTTGGAGGGGGTTTCTCAGGGAAACACCATATATTTT. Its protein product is CASSLEGVSQGNTIYF.

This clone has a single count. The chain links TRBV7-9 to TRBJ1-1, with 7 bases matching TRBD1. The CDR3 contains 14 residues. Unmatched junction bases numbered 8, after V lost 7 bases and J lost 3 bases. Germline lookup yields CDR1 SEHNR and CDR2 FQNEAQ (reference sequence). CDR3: CASISGGVDTEAFF. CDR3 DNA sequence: TGTGCCAGCATTTCAGGGGGGGTCGACACTGAAGCTTTCTTT.